Given below is one T cell receptor beta chain in context. Its specificity is not known. Assay used: immunoSEQ multiplex PCR; TCRdb lists only in-frame clones, some missing. This sample has about 2.4 million clones, with 85% to 95% found just once. V lost 5 bases to trimming and J lost 7 bases; unmatched junction nucleotides: 8. The CDR3 contains 15 residues. The germline V gene has CDR1 MNHEY and CDR2 SMNVEV (reference sequence). This record belongs to a study of shared clonotypes between healthy human individuals. Study-level points and caveats: The study found lower generation probabilities in non-shared clonotypes than in those shared by all four donors.

The TCR comes from a young man in good health. The sequencing input was naive CD4+ T cells sorted from blood. Subset denoted: CD45RA+ positively selected. V usage is TRBV27 and J usage is TRBJ2-2; TRBD2 aligns across 9 bases. The chain's CDR3 is CASSAGGPFFGELFF. CDR3 nucleotide sequence: TGTGCCAGCAGTGCGGGGGGGCCGTTTTTCGGGGAGCTGTTTTTT.